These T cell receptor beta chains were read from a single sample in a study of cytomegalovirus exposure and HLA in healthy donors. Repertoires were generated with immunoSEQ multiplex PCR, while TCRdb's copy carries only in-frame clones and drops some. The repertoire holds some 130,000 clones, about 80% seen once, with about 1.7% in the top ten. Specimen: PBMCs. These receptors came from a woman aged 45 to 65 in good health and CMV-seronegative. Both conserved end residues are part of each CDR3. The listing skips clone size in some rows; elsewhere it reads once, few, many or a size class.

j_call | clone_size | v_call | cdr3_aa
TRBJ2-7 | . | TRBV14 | CASSQEFSGPYEQYF
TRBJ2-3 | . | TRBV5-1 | CASSLGRETDTQYF
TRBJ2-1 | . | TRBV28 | CASSLAGSSYNEQFF
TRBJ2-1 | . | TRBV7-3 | CASSAGTGGSDEQFF
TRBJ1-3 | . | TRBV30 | CAWSVAGGNTIYF
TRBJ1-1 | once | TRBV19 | CASSLGGAVTEAFF
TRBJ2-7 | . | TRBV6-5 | CAVVAGTGGSYEQYF
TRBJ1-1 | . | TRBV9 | CASSVGFPLRGADTEAFF
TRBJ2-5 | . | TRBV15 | CATSRGPIEETQYF
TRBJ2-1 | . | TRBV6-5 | CASSVSGGYNEQFF
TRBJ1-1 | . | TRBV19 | CASSIKRSGHLRTEAFF
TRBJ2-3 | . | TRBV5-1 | CATRDGGPTDTQYF
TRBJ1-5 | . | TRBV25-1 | CASSARGENQPQHF
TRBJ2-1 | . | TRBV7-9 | CASSLLAGVHEQFF
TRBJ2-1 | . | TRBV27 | CASSPTSGRYYNEQFF
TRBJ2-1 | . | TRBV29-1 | CSVGTGDSYNEQFF
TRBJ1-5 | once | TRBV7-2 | CASSLFTGSNQPQHF
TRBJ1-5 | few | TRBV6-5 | CASRGTELGQPQHF
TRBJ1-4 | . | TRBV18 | CASSRQGTNEKLFF
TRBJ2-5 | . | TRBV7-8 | CASSWGLAGEETQYF
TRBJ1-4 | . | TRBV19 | CASSIEQSLSEKLFF
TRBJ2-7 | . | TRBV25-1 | CASSASGTYEQYF
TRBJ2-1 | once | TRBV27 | CASSLGQGEGYEQFF
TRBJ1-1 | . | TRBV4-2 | CASSQDRGGGNTEAFF
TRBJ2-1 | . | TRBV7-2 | CASSPRTSSGYNEQFF
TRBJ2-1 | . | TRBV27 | CASSPLLAGGHNEQFF
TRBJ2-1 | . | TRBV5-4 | CASSLVGTYNEQFF
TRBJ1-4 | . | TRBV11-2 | CASSLGIRQDTFNEKLFF
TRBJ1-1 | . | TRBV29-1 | CSVVTAGVAFF
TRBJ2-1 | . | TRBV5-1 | CASSSWDSGYNEQFF
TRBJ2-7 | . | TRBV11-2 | CASSPRQRYSYEQYF
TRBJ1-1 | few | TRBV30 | CAWSVRGGRGMNTEAFF
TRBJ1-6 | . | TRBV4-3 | CASSQRPGHDNSPLHF
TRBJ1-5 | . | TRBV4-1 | CASSHRVGNQPQHF
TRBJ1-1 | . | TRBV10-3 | CAISESVRTGNTEAFF
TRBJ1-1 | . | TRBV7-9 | CASGGMNTEAFF
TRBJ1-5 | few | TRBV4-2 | CASSQDVKQGSNQPQHF
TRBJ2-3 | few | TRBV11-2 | CASSLSGRGRDTQYF
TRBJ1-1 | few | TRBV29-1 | CSVVGGNTEAFF
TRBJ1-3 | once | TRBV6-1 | CASRERSSGNTIYF
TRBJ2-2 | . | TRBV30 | CAWTPRDRVAGELFF
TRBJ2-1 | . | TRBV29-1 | CSVIRDSDNEQFF
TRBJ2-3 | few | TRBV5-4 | CALSQAGRDTQYF
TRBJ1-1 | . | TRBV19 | CASSIDGSGEHTEAFF
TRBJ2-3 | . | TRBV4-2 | CASSQDQARTITDTQYF
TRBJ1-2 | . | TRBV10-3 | CAIKGGLGGYTF
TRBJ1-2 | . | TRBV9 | CASSGQGLHTF
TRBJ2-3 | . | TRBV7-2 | CASSFRGGSTDTQYF
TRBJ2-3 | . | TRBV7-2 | CASSLLRRNTQYF
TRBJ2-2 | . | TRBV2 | CASSLTGQSTGELFF
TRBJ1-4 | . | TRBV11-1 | CASSTRGFQNEKLFF
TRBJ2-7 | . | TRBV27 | CASMRADSYEQYF
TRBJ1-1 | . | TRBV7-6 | CASSSEAGSSATEAFF
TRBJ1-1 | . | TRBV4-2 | CASTRGQGVGEAFF